This is a list of T cell receptor beta chains from one sample in a study of blood T cell repertoires in COVID-19. Using immunoSEQ multiplex PCR, the repertoire was profiled, and TCRdb retains in-frame clones only, with some absent. The sample records about 200,000 clones, 70% to 90% being singletons. The sequenced sample consisted of PBMCs or T cells enriched from blood (not recorded which). These receptors were obtained from a woman aged 40 to 55 in a cohort exposed to, infected with or recovered from COVID-19 (not recorded which). Each CDR3 is given with its conserved first and last residue. Each record gives: J gene, V gene, D gene, clone size, CDR3 DNA, CDR3 protein. D genes are given only for firm matches. Expanded clones are given a class, and other clones once, few, many or no size at all.

>TRBJ2-7|TRBV15|TRBD2|-
TGTGCCACCAGCTTAGCGGGAGACAACTCCTACGAGCAGTACTTC
CATSLAGDNSYEQYF
>TRBJ1-4|TRBV2|-|-
TGTGCCAGCAGTGACCGAGTGGGGGCGACTGAAAAACTGTTTTTT
CASSDRVGATEKLFF
>TRBJ1-5|TRBV4-3|-|few
TGCGCCAGCAGCCAAGATCGGGGGAGAGAGCCCCAGCATTTT
CASSQDRGREPQHF
>TRBJ1-2|TRBV5-6|-|-
TGTGCCAGCAGCTTCCCCCACACGGGAGGTGGCTACACCTTC
CASSFPHTGGGYTF
>TRBJ2-2|TRBV5-1|TRBD2|-
TGCGCCAGCAGCTTCTCAGCGGGAGCCGGGGAGCTGTTTTTT
CASSFSAGAGELFF
>TRBJ2-5|TRBV24-1|TRBD1|-
TGTGCCACCAGTGACCCACAGGGGGCTGGTGAAGAGACCCAGTACTTC
CATSDPQGAGEETQYF
>TRBJ2-2|TRBV19|TRBD2|few
TGTGCCAGTAGTATATGGCGGGAGACCGGGGAGCTGTTTTTT
CASSIWRETGELFF
>TRBJ2-3|TRBV6-4|TRBD2|-
TGTGCCAGCAGTGAACAAGCGGGAGGTAACACAGATACGCAGTATTTT
CASSEQAGGNTDTQYF
>TRBJ2-2|TRBV4-1|TRBD2|-
TGCGCCAGCAGCCAAGGGACTAGCGGGGGGCCTGACACCGGGGAGCTGTTTTTT
CASSQGTSGGPDTGELFF
>TRBJ1-5|TRBV27|-|-
TGTGCCAGCGGTAACGGGGGGGCAGATCAGCCCCAGCATTTT
CASGNGGADQPQHF
>TRBJ1-1|TRBV4-1|-|-
TGCGCCAGCAGCCAAGTCGCAACAGGGCCCCCGGGGGGAGCTTTCTTT
CASSQVATGPPGGAFF
>TRBJ1-2|TRBV9|TRBD1|-
TGTGCCAGCAGCGCGCCTCGACAGGGACACTATGGCTACACCTTC
CASSAPRQGHYGYTF
>TRBJ2-7|TRBV19|TRBD1|-
TGTGCCAGTAGTACGCGGGACAGGAGATCCTACGAGCAGTACTTC
CASSTRDRRSYEQYF
>TRBJ1-1|TRBV13|TRBD1|-
TGTGCCAGCAGCTCAGCCGGTAACAGGGGAGTGAACACTGAAGCTTTCTTT
CASSSAGNRGVNTEAFF
>TRBJ1-2|TRBV10-3|-|-
TGTGCCATCAGGGACCCTCAGGGCCACTATGGCTACACCTTC
CAIRDPQGHYGYTF
>TRBJ2-1|TRBV10-3|-|-
TGTGCCATCAGTGTCTCGGGGGGCGCGTACAATGAGCAGTTCTTC
CAISVSGGAYNEQFF
>TRBJ2-5|TRBV9|-|-
TGTGCCAGCAGCGTAGAGAGTAGACTCCAAGAGACCCAGTACTTC
CASSVESRLQETQYF
>TRBJ2-3|TRBV3-1/TRBV3-2|-|-
TGTGCCAGCAGCCACATCACAGATACGCAGTATTTT
CASSHITDTQYF
>TRBJ1-2|TRBV5-8|-|once
TGTGCCAGCAGCTTCGGGGTCAGAAACTATGGCTACACCTTC
CASSFGVRNYGYTF
>TRBJ1-2|TRBV10-1|TRBD1|once
TGCGCCAGCAGGGCCGGGACAGGCCAAACCCGCTATGGCTACACCTTC
CASRAGTGQTRYGYTF
>TRBJ2-3|TRBV5-1|-|once
TGCGCCAGCACACAGGCCTCCACAGATACGCAGTATTTT
CASTQASTDTQYF
>TRBJ2-1|TRBV10-1|TRBD2|-
TGCGCCAGCAGTGAGTCGCGGTTGGCCCTAGCGGGAGTGGGGAATGAGCAGTTCTTC
CASSESRLALAGVGNEQFF
>TRBJ1-3|TRBV6-6|TRBD1|-
TGTGCCAGCAGTCCAGCCTATCGGGGACAGGGTAAAGGAAACACCATATATTTT
CASSPAYRGQGKGNTIYF
>TRBJ1-2|TRBV10-3|TRBD1|-
TGTGCCATCGGGGATAACAACAGGGGCACAACCCCCTATGGCTACACCTTC
CAIGDNNRGTTPYGYTF
>TRBJ1-5|TRBV19|TRBD1|-
TGTGCCAGTAGTAACAGGGGAGATCAGCCCCAGCATTTT
CASSNRGDQPQHF
>TRBJ1-3|TRBV19|-|few
TGTGCCAGTACCCCCGGGTACTCTGGAAACACCATATATTTT
CASTPGYSGNTIYF
>TRBJ1-5|TRBV5-4|-|-
TGTGCCAGCAGCTGGGCCGGGGGGGAGGAGCCCCAGCATTTT
CASSWAGGEEPQHF
>TRBJ2-7|TRBV7-9|-|-
TGTGCCAGCAGCTTAAGGGGTTCCTACGAGCAGTACTTC
CASSLRGSYEQYF
>TRBJ1-4|TRBV15|-|-
TGTGCCACCAGCGGTCACAGGGCGTCTAATGAAAAACTGTTTTTT
CATSGHRASNEKLFF
>TRBJ2-2|TRBV29-1|-|once
TGCAGCGTTGAGAGGGACTTGAACACCGGGGAGCTGTTTTTT
CSVERDLNTGELFF
>TRBJ1-5|TRBV6-5|-|-
TGTGCCACCTCGGACGGGGGACTGGGGCCCCAGCATTTT
CATSDGGLGPQHF
>TRBJ1-4|TRBV28|-|-
TGTGCCAGCAGTTTATCCCAGGGCGCTGAAGAAAAACTGTTTTTT
CASSLSQGAEEKLFF
>TRBJ2-1|TRBV9|TRBD1|-
TGTGCCAGCAGCGTAGACCCTACGGGACAGGGAGTGAGTGAGCAGTTCTTC
CASSVDPTGQGVSEQFF
>TRBJ1-5|TRBV7-8|-|-
TGTGCCAGCAGCGTAACAGGAGATAGCAATCAGCCCCAGCATTTT
CASSVTGDSNQPQHF
>TRBJ1-5|TRBV24-1|TRBD1|-
TGTGCCACCAGTGAGTTTTTGAGGGACAGGGTGGGCAATCAGCCCCAGCATTTT
CATSEFLRDRVGNQPQHF
>TRBJ2-2|TRBV5-4|TRBD2|few
TGTGCCAGCAGCTCCCGGGGGGGCCAGACCGGGGAGCTGTTTTTT
CASSSRGGQTGELFF
>TRBJ1-5|TRBV7-6|-|once
TGTGCCAGACACCGGCGAATCGGGAGTGGGGATCAGCCCCAGCATTTT
CARHRRIGSGDQPQHF
>TRBJ1-2|TRBV10-3|TRBD1|-
TGTGCCATCAGTTGGACAGGTGGAGCCGTTAACTATGGCTACACCTTC
CAISWTGGAVNYGYTF
>TRBJ1-1|TRBV15|-|-
TGTGCCACCAGCAGAGATCTCAGGTTTGGAACTGAAGCTTTCTTT
CATSRDLRFGTEAFF
>TRBJ2-5|TRBV6-5|-|-
TGTGCCAGCAGCCACACGGGGGTGGGGCAGTACTTC
CASSHTGVGQYF
>TRBJ1-4|TRBV15|-|-
TGTGCCACCAGCCCACAGGTCAATATTAATGAAAAACTGTTTTTT
CATSPQVNINEKLFF
>TRBJ1-1|TRBV12-3/TRBV12-4|-|once
TGTGCCAGCAGCATCAGGGTGAACACTGAAGCTTTCTTT
CASSIRVNTEAFF
>TRBJ1-1|TRBV3-1/TRBV3-2|TRBD1|-
TGTGCCAGCAGCCAAGCAGGGGGCGATTTGGAAGCTTTCTTT
CASSQAGGDLEAFF
>TRBJ2-7|TRBV29-1|-|-
TGCAGCGCCACGACAGGACTTACCTACGAGCAGTACTTC
CSATTGLTYEQYF
>TRBJ2-3|TRBV2|TRBD2|-
TGTGCCAGCAGTGGCTTAGCGGGGCTACTTACAGATACGCAGTATTTT
CASSGLAGLLTDTQYF
>TRBJ2-5|TRBV2|TRBD2|-
TGTGCCAGCAGCCGCGGGGGGCACCAACAAGAGACCCAGTACTTC
CASSRGGHQQETQYF
>TRBJ1-3|TRBV28|-|-
TGTGCCAGCAGATTCCCGACAGGTCCTGGAAACACCATATATTTT
CASRFPTGPGNTIYF
>TRBJ1-1|TRBV19|TRBD1|-
TGTGCCAGTAGTAGCCAACGGACAGGGAGGAACACTGAAGCTTTCTTT
CASSSQRTGRNTEAFF